Listed here is a single T cell receptor (beta chain). The antigen is not known. This sample is part of a study of beta chain features in type 1 diabetes. Whole-study results and caveats: Within patients, naive, central memory and Treg TCRB repertoires seemed more similar than within healthy donors. Moderately but significantly shorter TCRB CDR3s were found in Type 1 diabetes patients in all four CD4+ subsets.

Expressed TCRB transcripts were sequenced after all isolated RNA was converted to cDNA. Using immunoSEQ multiplex PCR, the repertoire was profiled, and TCRdb retains in-frame clones only, with some absent. The sample holds around 710,000 clones, 9.5% to 15% seen once. Sequenced input: naive CD4+ T cells from blood. The TCR originated in a young man with type 1 diabetes.

CDR3: CASSLVSTQELFF. The CDR3 bases are TGTGCCAGCAGCTTGGTTTCAACGCAGGAACTGTTTTTT. The rearrangement uses TRBV5-6 and TRBJ1-4; D uncertain. This CDR3 has 13 residues. Between the trimmed V and J ends, which lost 0 bases and 12 bases, there was a span of 12 bases. CDR1 SGHDT and CDR2 YYEEEE come from the germline V gene.